Listed below are T cell receptor beta chains from one sample, sequenced in a study of long-term antiretroviral therapy in people with HIV. The data were produced by immunoSEQ multiplex PCR, yet TCRdb's version contains in-frame clones alone and is incomplete. The sample contains more than 15,000 clones, around 94% of which appear only once. Sequencing used unsorted PBMCs, obtained approximately 6.4 years after starting antiretroviral therapy. The receptors here all came from a woman aged 50 to 60 with HIV. Both conserved end residues are trimmed from each CDR3. Each record gives: CDR3 protein, CDR3 length, J gene, clone size, V gene, D gene. The D gene is left open where the match is weak. Only some rows state a clone size, as once, few, many or a class for expanded clones.

CDR3: ASSSPLAGGINEQF
length: 14
J: TRBJ2-1
size: NA
V: TRBV27
D: TRBD2

CDR3: ASSSLRTSGTGELF
length: 14
J: TRBJ2-2
size: NA
V: TRBV7-9
D: TRBD2

CDR3: ASSWGYNEQF
length: 10
J: TRBJ2-1
size: NA
V: TRBV28
D: NA

CDR3: ASSFPDRGQETQY
length: 13
J: TRBJ2-5
size: NA
V: TRBV7-9
D: TRBD1

CDR3: ASSLVPLRARGRIGETQY
length: 18
J: TRBJ2-5
size: NA
V: TRBV7-8
D: NA

CDR3: ASSLGSGPSYEQY
length: 13
J: TRBJ2-7
size: NA
V: TRBV5-5
D: NA

CDR3: ASSLVAGAVTEAF
length: 13
J: TRBJ1-1
size: NA
V: TRBV7-9
D: NA

CDR3: ASSFKGPTDTQY
length: 12
J: TRBJ2-3
size: NA
V: TRBV27
D: NA

CDR3: ASSSQGAPGQPQH
length: 13
J: TRBJ1-5
size: once
V: TRBV5-1
D: TRBD1

CDR3: ASSSWTGGPGDTQY
length: 14
J: TRBJ2-3
size: NA
V: TRBV27
D: TRBD1

CDR3: ASSYPSGVAQPQH
length: 13
J: TRBJ1-5
size: NA
V: TRBV6-6
D: NA

CDR3: ASSAIPSPGELF
length: 12
J: TRBJ2-2
size: NA
V: TRBV7-3
D: NA

CDR3: ATRTGGLQETQY
length: 12
J: TRBJ2-5
size: NA
V: TRBV5-4
D: TRBD1

CDR3: ASSQEWDRGFYEQY
length: 14
J: TRBJ2-7
size: NA
V: TRBV4-3
D: TRBD1

CDR3: ASTGNTGELF
length: 10
J: TRBJ2-2
size: once
V: TRBV28
D: NA

CDR3: ASSPTSGTSGRGYNEQF
length: 17
J: TRBJ2-1
size: NA
V: TRBV18
D: TRBD2

CDR3: ASSYGVGSTEAF
length: 12
J: TRBJ1-1
size: NA
V: TRBV6-5
D: NA